A selection of T cell receptor beta chains follows, all from one sample in a study of shared clonotypes between healthy human individuals. Assay: immunoSEQ multiplex PCR; the TCRdb copy retains only in-frame clones and omits some. Among approximately 840,000 clones listed, about 97% were seen once. Sequencing was carried out using naive CD8+ T cells sorted from blood. Receptors were obtained from a man aged 25-45 years in good health. Each CDR3 is given with its conserved first and last residue. A D gene is named only where the DNA matches it firmly. Clone size is shown for a subset of rows, as once, few, many or a class of expanded clone.

CASSVGGRAENIQYF TGTGCCAGCAGCGTAGGAGGGAGGGCCGAAAACATTCAGTACTTC TRBJ2-4 TRBD2 . TRBV9 15
CASSQLTGVYEQYF TGCGCCAGCAGCCAACTAACAGGGGTCTACGAGCAGTACTTC TRBJ2-7 TRBD1 . TRBV4-1 14
CSARDTDEAFF TGCAGTGCTAGAGATACGGATGAAGCTTTCTTT TRBJ1-1 . . TRBV20-1 11
CAAQPGQGDLLYGYTF TGTGCCGCTCAGCCGGGACAGGGTGACCTCCTCTATGGCTACACCTTC TRBJ1-2 TRBD1 . TRBV10-3 16
CSVEDDPNEQFF TGCAGCGTTGAGGATGACCCCAATGAGCAGTTCTTC TRBJ2-1 . . TRBV29-1 12
CASRRRDEAFF TGTGCCAGCAGAAGGAGAGATGAAGCTTTCTTT TRBJ1-1 . once TRBV6-6 11
CATSRVASGRDEQFF TGTGCCACCAGCAGAGTCGCTAGCGGGAGGGATGAGCAGTTCTTC TRBJ2-1 TRBD2 once TRBV15 15
CASRTAWKERAGEGTGELFF TGTGCCAGTAGGACCGCGTGGAAAGAAAGAGCGGGAGAGGGGACCGGGGAGCTGTTTTTT TRBJ2-2 TRBD2 . TRBV19 20
CASSLRDSNTGELFF TGTGCCAGCAGTTTAAGGGACTCGAACACCGGGGAGCTGTTTTTT TRBJ2-2 . . TRBV28 15
CASSLLPGTHNEQFF TGTGCCAGCAGCTTACTACCGGGAACTCACAATGAGCAGTTCTTC TRBJ2-1 . . TRBV7-8 15
CASRATGGAGQPQHF TGTGCCAGCAGAGCGACAGGGGGCGCTGGACAGCCCCAGCATTTT TRBJ1-5 TRBD1 . TRBV28 15
CSVEGPRRANTGELFF TGCAGCGTTGAAGGCCCTCGAAGAGCGAACACCGGGGAGCTGTTTTTT TRBJ2-2 . . TRBV29-1 16
CASSLGRGISYEQYF TGTGCCAGCAGCTTGGGCAGGGGGATTTCCTACGAGCAGTACTTC TRBJ2-7 TRBD1 . TRBV5-8 15
CASSLWDSDGYTF TGTGCCAGCAGCCTATGGGACAGTGATGGCTACACCTTC TRBJ1-2 TRBD1 . TRBV11-2 13
CASSVGTSGIYNEQFF TGTGCCAGCAGCGTAGGGACTAGCGGAATTTACAATGAGCAGTTCTTC TRBJ2-1 TRBD2 . TRBV9 16
CASINNRGRYEQYF TGTGCCAGCATTAATAACAGGGGACGCTACGAGCAGTACTTC TRBJ2-7 TRBD1 . TRBV28 14
CASSSGHYYEQYF TGTGCCAGCAGCTCTGGACACTATTACGAGCAGTACTTC TRBJ2-7 . . TRBV11-2 13
CASSSGNEQFF TGTGCCAGTAGTAGCGGTAATGAGCAGTTCTTC TRBJ2-1 . . TRBV2 11
CASSVRRLAGMPTTGELFF TGTGCCAGCAGCGTAAGGAGACTAGCGGGAATGCCCACCACCGGGGAGCTGTTTTTT TRBJ2-2 TRBD2 . TRBV9 19
CASNMGGWETQYF TGCGCCAGCAATATGGGAGGGTGGGAGACCCAGTACTTC TRBJ2-5 TRBD2 . TRBV10-2 13
CASGTPQHF TGTGCCTCTGGGACGCCCCAGCATTTT TRBJ1-5 . . TRBV19 9
CASSVVGQGAYNEQFF TGTGCCAGCAGCGTAGTAGGGCAGGGCGCCTACAATGAGCAGTTCTTC TRBJ2-1 . once TRBV9 16
CASSPEGYYEQYF TGTGCCAGCTCACCGGAGGGGTACTACGAGCAGTACTTC TRBJ2-7 . . TRBV18 13
CASSNSNFSATSSYNEQFF TGTGCCAGCAGCAACAGCAACTTTAGCGCAACTAGCTCCTACAATGAGCAGTTCTTC TRBJ2-1 . once TRBV7-9 19
CASRSREREGGYTF TGTGCCAGCCGGAGCAGGGAGCGTGAAGGTGGCTACACCTTC TRBJ1-2 . . TRBV9 14
CASSEPPVGERPNEQFF TGTGCCAGCAGTGAACCCCCGGTCGGGGAGCGCCCCAATGAGCAGTTCTTC TRBJ2-1 . . TRBV2 17
CASSPGTGGEQYF TGTGCCAGCAGCCCCGGGACAGGGGGAGAGCAGTACTTC TRBJ2-7 TRBD1 . TRBV7-6 13
CASRRTGTATDTQYF TGTGCCAGCAGACGAACAGGGACGGCCACAGATACGCAGTATTTT TRBJ2-3 . . TRBV28 15
CSVEVVGTEYLPYEQYF TGCAGCGTTGAAGTGGTCGGGACGGAGTATCTCCCCTACGAGCAGTACTTC TRBJ2-7 . . TRBV29-1 17
CASSQERGSNQPQHF TGTGCCAGCAGCCAAGAACGAGGGAGCAATCAGCCCCAGCATTTT TRBJ1-5 . . TRBV4-2 15
CASSYSPSYEQYF TGTGCCAGCAGTTACTCCCCTAGCTACGAGCAGTACTTC TRBJ2-7 . . TRBV6-5 13
CASSMAGGGYNEQFF TGTGCCAGCAGCATGGCAGGGGGTGGCTACAATGAGCAGTTCTTC TRBJ2-1 TRBD1 . TRBV25-1 15
CASSQGSSGTDTQYF TGCGCCAGCAGCCAAGGTTCTAGCGGAACAGATACGCAGTATTTT TRBJ2-3 TRBD2 . TRBV4-3 15
CASSLSPYVREPDTQYF TGTGCCAGCAGTTTATCGCCTTATGTGCGGGAGCCAGATACGCAGTATTTT TRBJ2-3 TRBD2 . TRBV27 17
CASSSGVGGNTGELFF TGTGCCAGCAGCTCCGGGGTAGGGGGGAACACCGGGGAGCTGTTTTTT TRBJ2-2 . . TRBV7-9 16
CAIRASGIGGETQYF TGTGCCATCAGGGCTAGCGGGATAGGCGGGGAGACCCAGTACTTC TRBJ2-5 TRBD2 . TRBV10-3 15
CATSRGANEQFF TGTGCCACCAGTAGAGGAGCCAATGAGCAGTTCTTC TRBJ2-1 . . TRBV15 12
CASSLTPALDRSISGKSYNEQFF TGTGCCAGCAGCTTAACCCCCGCATTGGACAGGTCGATTAGCGGGAAATCCTACAATGAGCAGTTCTTC TRBJ2-1 . . TRBV7-3 23
CASSLNRARSRHSIEQYF TGTGCCAGCAGCTTAAATCGGGCGAGGTCCCGGCATTCGATCGAGCAGTACTTC TRBJ2-7 . . TRBV7-2 18
CASSTLDSSYEQYF TGTGCCAGCAGCACGTTGGACAGCTCCTACGAGCAGTACTTC TRBJ2-7 . . TRBV9 14